Presented here are 14 T cell receptor beta chains from one specimen sequenced in a study of OX40 agonist ivuxolimab in advanced cancers. Repertoires were generated with immunoSEQ multiplex PCR, while TCRdb's copy carries only in-frame clones and drops some. The sample carries more than 50,000 clones, just over 90% recorded once. This material consisted of CD4+ or CD8+ T cells sorted from blood, taken in a trial of the OX40 agonist ivuxolimab. All receptors derive from an adult with an advanced solid tumor such as melanoma, head and neck, liver or kidney cancer.

This chain joins TRBV2 and TRBJ2-7, with D perhaps matching TRBD2 (6 bases). This CDR3 region has 16 residues. Germline CDR1 reads SNHLY; CDR2 reads FYNNEI. V lost 6 bases to trimming and J lost 6 bases, with 24 bases between them. Here the CDR3 reads CASSPLGSGYLGEQYF. In DNA, the CDR3 is TGTGCCAGCAGCCCTCTGGGTAGCGGATACTTGGGCGAGCAGTACTTC. Filled out from reference TRBV2 and TRBJ2-7, the complete variable domain reads EPEVTQTPSHQVTQMGQEVILRCVPISNHLYFYWYRQILGQKVEFLVSFYNNEISEKSEIFDDQFSVERPDGSNFTLKIRSTKLEDSAMYFCASSPLGSGYLGEQYFGPGTRLTVT.

V is TRBV14 and J is TRBJ2-1; 7 nucleotides match TRBD2. The V gene end was trimmed by 0 bases and the J gene end by 2 bases; junction bases not matched to a gene: 4. Germline V CDR1 and CDR2: SGHDN, FVKESK. This CDR3 is built from 16 residues. Here the CDR3 DNA reads TGTGCCAGCAGCCAAGATCTAGCGGCCCCCTACAATGAGCAGTTCTTC. Translating it yields CASSQDLAAPYNEQFF.

A note on this clone: A junction end diverges from the germline sequence, so it may reflect a read error. The chain combines TRBV5-3 with TRBJ2-7, with D tentatively TRBD2 (6 bases). TRBV5-3 qualifies as an ORF whose function is uncertain. The CDR3 runs to 13 residues. CDR3 sequence (DNA): TGTGCCAGCAGCTGGGGGGACGACTACGAGCAGTACTTC. Translating it yields CASSWGDDYEQYF.

CDR3 amino acids: CASSPGGEQYF. The CDR3 DNA sequence: TGTGCCAGCAGTCCCGGGGGCGAGCAGTACTTC. The rearrangement joins TRBV6-6 to TRBJ2-7; a possible D gene is TRBD2 (6 bases). CDR1 is MNHNY, CDR2 SVGAGI, per germline (reference sequence). Deletions cut 5 bases from V and 6 bases from J, with 8 bases between. The CDR3 is made up of 11 amino acids.

The chain has TRBV4-1 and TRBJ2-3, with D perhaps matching TRBD1 (5 bases). Germline V gives CDR1 MGHRA, CDR2 YSYEKL. V was shortened by 5 bases and J by 8 bases, with 14 bases between the two germline ends. This CDR3 is built from 13 residues. The CDR3 reads CASSGSGFSTQYF. Here the CDR3 DNA reads TGCGCCAGCAGCGGATCAGGGTTCAGTACGCAGTATTTT.

The rearrangement joins TRBV27 to TRBJ1-1, with TRBD1 as a possible D gene (5 bases). The CDR3 extends over 14 amino acids. The germline CDR1 and CDR2 sequences are MNHEY and SMNVEV (reference sequence). Trimming took off 3 bases at V and 3 bases at J, with 11 bases between the two ends. The CDR3 loop is CASSLGDGYTEAFF. The CDR3 DNA reads as TGTGCCAGCAGTTTGGGGGACGGTTACACTGAAGCTTTCTTT.

The chain links TRBV2 to TRBJ2-1; TRBD2 matches 8 bases. Germline lookup yields CDR1 SNHLY and CDR2 FYNNEI. The J segment lost 1 base and the V segment lost 5 bases, leaving 7 bases of the junction unmatched. There are 16 residues in the CDR3. CDR3: CASSPLAGTSYNEQFF. CDR3 in DNA: TGTGCCAGCAGTCCCTTAGCGGGGACGTCCTACAATGAGCAGTTCTTC.

This clone was seen once. This sequence joins TRBV15 and TRBJ2-1, with TRBD2 matching 9 bases. Germline CDR1 reads LNHNV; CDR2 reads YYDKDF (reference sequence). The CDR3 extends over 18 amino acids. The J segment lost 4 bases and the V segment lost 1 base, leaving 11 bases of the junction unmatched. As DNA, the CDR3 is TGTGCCACCAGCAGAGCACGCGGGGGGGGCCCTCTTTACAATGAGCAGTTCTTC. Translation: CATSRARGGGPLYNEQFF.

The rearrangement uses TRBV4-2 and TRBJ2-5; D not certain. The CDR3 contains 14 residues. Trimming pared 1 base from V and 2 bases from J, leaving 8 bases between. Germline V CDR1 and CDR2: LGHNA, YNFKEQ. CDR3 residues: CASSQAWSQETQYF. CDR3 in DNA: TGTGCCAGCAGCCAAGCCTGGTCTCAAGAGACCCAGTACTTC.

This chain uses TRBV28 with TRBJ1-1; D not resolved. The CDR3 runs to 14 residues. Germline V gene data show CDR1 as MDHEN and CDR2 as SYDVKM. Trimming took 6 bases from V and 2 from J, leaving 13 bases between them. The CDR3 region is CASRREVLNTEAFF. As DNA, the CDR3 is TGTGCCAGCAGAAGGGAAGTACTAAACACTGAAGCTTTCTTT.

The V call is TRBV11-2, the J call TRBJ2-1; D may correspond to TRBD1 or TRBD2 (6 bases each). Germline CDR1 SGHAT, CDR2 FQNNGV. The CDR3 covers 15 residues. V was trimmed by 6 bases and J by 0 bases, leaving 12 bases between them. This CDR3 is CASSKQGGSYNEQFF. The CDR3 DNA reads as TGTGCCAGCAGTAAACAGGGAGGCTCCTACAATGAGCAGTTCTTC. Drawing the rest from reference TRBV11-2 and TRBJ2-1, the complete variable domain is EAGVAQSPRYKIIEKRQSVAFWCNPISGHATLYWYQQILGQGPKLLIQFQNNGVVDDSQLPKDRFSAERLKGVDSTLKIQPAKLEDSAVYLCASSKQGGSYNEQFFGPGTRLTVL.

This chain connects TRBV2 to TRBJ2-5, with a tentative D call TRBD1 (5 bases). V lost 7 bases and J 5 bases, leaving 14 bases between the germline ends. Germline values: CDR1 SNHLY, CDR2 FYNNEI. The CDR3 length is 13 residues. This CDR3 is CASTGSFEETQYF. CDR3 nucleotide sequence: TGTGCCAGCACAGGGTCCTTTGAGGAGACCCAGTACTTC.

This clone has only one observation. The chain carries TRBV2 and TRBJ2-1, with TRBD2 identical over 9 bases. Unmatched junction bases numbered 14, after V lost 7 bases and J lost 13 bases. Per the germline V gene, CDR1 is SNHLY and CDR2 is FYNNEI. The CDR3 spans 14 residues. The CDR3 reads CASKTSGRLSEQFF. CDR3 coding DNA: TGTGCCAGCAAGACTAGCGGACGTCTCAGTGAACAGTTCTTC. Based on the CDR3 plus reference TRBV2 and TRBJ2-1, the full variable domain is EPEVTQTPSHQVTQMGQEVILRCVPISNHLYFYWYRQILGQKVEFLVSFYNNEISEKSEIFDDQFSVERPDGSNFTLKIRSTKLEDSAMYFCASKTSGRLSEQFFGPGTRLTVL.

This chain uses TRBV6-5 with TRBJ2-1; D unclear. Trimming removed 0 bases at V and 2 bases at J, with 5 bases between. Per the germline V gene, CDR1 is MNHEY and CDR2 is SVGAGI. The CDR3 has 14 residues. This CDR3 reads CASSYSDAYNEQFF. The CDR3, as DNA: TGTGCCAGCAGTTACTCCGATGCCTACAATGAGCAGTTCTTC.